These T cell receptor beta chains were read from a single sample in a study of human T cells and chemical hapten exposure. TCRdb fed the RACE reads into MiXCR, producing one record per CDR3 protein. The sample yields 190,000 or so distinct CDR3 sequences, almost 30% seen once. The input for sequencing was whole blood, taken in connection with sensitization to the hapten diphenylcyclopropenone (DPC). The receptors were sampled from a woman aged 25 to 39 with alopecia areata. Some clones in this sample may be carry-over from other donors' samples. CDR3s include the opening cysteine and the closing phenylalanine or tryptophan. D genes are given only for firm matches. Clone size is not always given. Where it is, it says once, few, many or a class for expanded clones.

TRBJ2-6,NA,TRBV9,TRBD1,CASSLGQGWSGANVLTF,TGTGCCAGCAGCTTGGGACAGGGTTGGTCTGGGGCCAACGTCCTGACTTTC
TRBJ2-2,NA,TRBV12-5,NA,CASGLGSPGTYTGELFF,TGTGCTAGTGGTTTGGGATCCCCCGGGACTTACACCGGGGAGCTGTTTTTT
TRBJ1-2,NA,TRBV28,TRBD1,CASSWGATGADGYTF,TGTGCCAGCAGTTGGGGAGCCACAGGGGCTGATGGCTACACCTTC
TRBJ1-2,few,TRBV3-1,NA,CASSQADNGYTF,TGTGCCAGCAGCCAAGCGGATAATGGCTACACCTTC
TRBJ2-2,few,TRBV4-3,TRBD2,CASSQDRLAENTGELFF,TGCGCCAGCAGCCAAGATCGACTAGCGGAGAACACCGGGGAGCTGTTTTTT
TRBJ1-1,few,TRBV15,NA,CATSRPSQNTEAFF,TGTGCCACCAGCAGACCCTCACAGAACACCGAAGCTTTCTTT
TRBJ1-3,NA,TRBV29-1,NA,CSATPTEGNTIYF,TGCAGCGCCACTCCGACGGAGGGAAACACCATATATTTT
TRBJ1-1,few,TRBV28,NA,CASSTAGHRAANTEAFF,TGTGCCAGCAGTACGGCGGGACACAGGGCCGCGAACACTGAAGCTTTCTTT
TRBJ2-4,few,TRBV6-5,NA,CASSRRQTQNIQYF,TGTGCCAGCAGTCGGAGACAGACACAAAACATTCAGTACTTC
TRBJ2-4,NA,TRBV11-2,NA,CASSLLQSAGFAKNIQYF,TGTGCCAGCAGCTTACTGCAATCGGCGGGGTTTGCCAAAAACATTCAGTACTTC
TRBJ2-3,NA,TRBV20-1,TRBD2,CSAPTSGTSTDTQYF,TGCAGTGCCCCGACTAGCGGGACTAGCACAGATACGCAGTATTTT
TRBJ1-1,NA,TRBV25-1,TRBD1,CASSEPGQGNTEAFF,TGTGCCAGCAGTGAGCCGGGACAGGGGAACACTGAAGCTTTCTTT
TRBJ2-3,NA,TRBV19,TRBD2,CASSPRRGGTDTQYF,TGTGCCAGTAGTCCTCGTCGGGGGGGGACAGATACGCAGTATTTT
TRBJ1-2,NA,TRBV29-1,NA,CSVGEGRYGYTF,TGCAGCGTTGGTGAGGGCCGCTATGGCTACACCTTC
TRBJ2-7,NA,TRBV3-1,NA,CASSQVGSRQYF,TGTGCCAGCAGCCAAGTTGGGAGTAGGCAGTACTTC
TRBJ2-2,few,TRBV12-3/TRBV12-4,NA,CASSPILGELFF,TGTGCCAGCAGCCCTATCTTGGGGGAGCTGTTTTTT
TRBJ2-3,NA,TRBV4-1,NA,CASSPGAGVQSGTDTQYF,TGCGCCAGCAGCCCGGGGGCGGGAGTGCAGTCAGGCACAGATACGCAGTATTTT
TRBJ2-5,many,TRBV10-3,NA,CAISGREETQYF,TGTGCCATCTCGGGCAGGGAAGAGACCCAGTACTTC
TRBJ1-2,NA,TRBV29-1,TRBD1,CSVEARQGSYGYTF,TGCAGCGTTGAAGCCCGACAGGGAAGCTATGGCTACACCTTC
TRBJ1-1,NA,TRBV6-1,NA,CASSVHAEGRTEAFF,TGTGCCAGCAGTGTTCATGCAGAGGGGAGAACTGAAGCTTTCTTT
TRBJ2-6,NA,TRBV29-1,NA,CSVVSGPGANVLTF,TGCAGCGTTGTGTCAGGCCCTGGGGCCAACGTCCTGACTTTC
TRBJ1-2,NA,TRBV3-1,TRBD1,CASSQEDRDYGYTF,TGTGCCAGCAGCCAAGAGGACAGGGACTATGGCTACACCTTC
TRBJ1-4,NA,TRBV2,NA,CASICRDNEKLFF,TGTGCCAGCATCTGCCGGGATAATGAAAAACTGTTTTTT
TRBJ1-5,NA,TRBV5-1,TRBD1,CASSWYRGPSNQPQHF,TGCGCCAGCAGCTGGTACAGGGGCCCTAGCAATCAGCCCCAGCATTTT
TRBJ2-1,NA,TRBV6-6,TRBD2,CASSLSERGGYNEQFF,TGTGCCAGCAGTCTTTCCGAGCGGGGGGGCTACAATGAGCAGTTCTTC
TRBJ2-1,NA,TRBV4-2,NA,CASSQSGDNEQFF,TGTGCCAGCAGCCAGTCAGGGGACAATGAGCAGTTCTTC
TRBJ2-5,few,TRBV6-2/TRBV6-3,NA,CASRQRGGARKTQYF,TGTGCCAGCAGGCAGAGAGGGGGGGCTAGGAAGACCCAGTACTTC
TRBJ2-6,NA,TRBV10-3,NA,CAISKDGDSRNSGLTF,TGTGCCATCAGTAAGGATGGAGACAGCCGGAACAGCGGTCTGACTTTC
TRBJ2-7,NA,TRBV6-5,TRBD1,CASRPGGSYEQYF,TGTGCCAGCAGGCCAGGGGGCTCCTACGAGCAGTACTTC
TRBJ2-1,few,TRBV4-2,NA,CASSQASGQGNEQFF,TGTGCCAGCAGCCAAGCCTCTGGACAAGGCAATGAGCAGTTCTTC
TRBJ2-5,few,TRBV7-2,NA,CASSRDPGTQYF,TGTGCCAGCAGCCGGGACCCAGGGACCCAGTACTTC
TRBJ2-1,few,TRBV10-3,NA,CAIRPVGGNEQFF,TGTGCCATCCGACCAGTCGGCGGCAATGAGCAGTTCTTC
TRBJ2-1,NA,TRBV4-2,NA,CASSQAGAGSHNEQFF,TGTGCCAGCAGCCAAGCTGGGGCCGGCTCCCACAATGAGCAGTTCTTC
TRBJ2-1,few,TRBV29-1,TRBD2,CSAGTSAYNEQFF,TGCAGCGCCGGGACTAGCGCTTACAATGAGCAGTTCTTC
TRBJ1-1,few,TRBV30,NA,CAWSPRRTEAFF,TGTGCCTGGAGTCCGAGACGGACTGAAGCTTTCTTT
TRBJ1-2,NA,TRBV28,NA,CASRRAGDLYGYTF,TGTGCCAGCAGGCGGGCAGGGGATTTGTATGGCTACACCTTC
TRBJ1-6,NA,TRBV3-1,NA,CASSQDSKPLHF,TGTGCCAGCAGCCAAGACAGTAAACCCCTCCACTTT
TRBJ2-7,NA,TRBV15,NA,CATSSRRSLDEQYF,TGTGCCACCAGCAGCAGACGGAGCCTAGACGAGCAGTACTTC
TRBJ2-7,NA,TRBV7-9,NA,CASSPYSYEQYF,TGTGCCAGCAGCCCGTATAGCTACGAGCAGTACTTC
TRBJ2-1,NA,TRBV28,NA,CASKGPSDGEQFF,TGTGCCAGCAAAGGGCCATCTGACGGTGAGCAGTTCTTC
TRBJ2-3,NA,TRBV20-1,TRBD2,CSAAGTSESTDTQYF,TGCAGTGCCGCCGGGACTAGCGAAAGCACAGATACGCAGTATTTT
TRBJ2-1,few,TRBV24-1,TRBD2,CATSDPGTSGVNEQFF,TGTGCCACCAGTGACCCTGGGACTAGCGGTGTCAATGAGCAGTTCTTC